One sample yielded the 18 T cell receptor beta chains listed below, sequenced in a study of monozygotic twins with inflammatory bowel disease (dated 2019 in TCRdb). Receptor libraries were prepared by 5' RACE. This sample was sequenced with an Illumina HiSeq 2500. Reprocessed by TCRdb, the reads give a single entry per CDR3 protein sequence, without DNA. This sample's table carries some 450,000 distinct CDR3 sequences. The top ten constitute roughly 2.3% of the sample. Material for sequencing was blood. The receptors shown here come from a human donor with ulcerative colitis or Crohn's disease, or a healthy co-twin of an affected twin (not recorded which).

V is TRBV5-6 and J is TRBJ2-7; the TCRdb D gene call, TRBD1, has no DNA to confirm it. The CDR3 has 14 residues. CDR1 and CDR2 from the germline V gene are SGHDT and YYEEEE. CDR3: CASSFWTGTYEQYF. The variable domain in full, completed from reference TRBV5-6 and TRBJ2-7, reads DAGVTQSPTHLIKTRGQQVTLRCSPKSGHDTVSWYQQALGQGPQFIFQYYEEEERQRGNFPDRFSGHQFPNYSSELNVNALLLGDSALYLCASSFWTGTYEQYFGPGTRLTVT.

The genes are TRBV28 and TRBJ2-7; lacking DNA, the TRBD1 call made by TCRdb goes unchecked. The CDR3 is 13 amino acids. CDR1 and CDR2 from the germline V gene are MDHEN and SYDVKM. CDR3 residues: CASNRGGPYEQYF.

The rearrangement joins TRBV10-3 to TRBJ2-7. The length of the CDR3 is 16 residues. The V gene's germline CDR1 is ENHRY and CDR2 SYGVKD. The CDR3 sequence is CAISDTLLVEDYEQYF.

The chain recombines TRBV5-4 with TRBJ2-7; without DNA, the TCRdb call of TRBD1 cannot be checked. This CDR3 comprises 16 residues. CDR1 SGHNT and CDR2 YYREEE come from the germline V gene (reference sequence). The CDR3 here is CASSLPTGQGTYEQYF. The full variable domain, in which reference TRBV5-4 and TRBJ2-7 provide the parts outside the CDR3, is ETGVTQSPTHLIKTRGQQVTLRCSSQSGHNTVSWYQQALGQGPQFIFQYYREEENGRGNFPPRFSGLQFPNYSSELNVNALELDDSALYLCASSLPTGQGTYEQYFGPGTRLTVT.

The chain carries TRBV5-5 and TRBJ2-2; absent DNA, TCRdb's TRBD1 call cannot be checked. The CDR3 totals 14 residues. From germline, CDR1 is SGHKS and CDR2 YYEKEE (reference sequence). CDR3 region: CASSEQVNTGELFF.

The chain couples TRBV4-2 to TRBJ2-2; TCRdb reports TRBD1, a call that lacks DNA to check it against. There are 16 residues in the CDR3. Per the germline V gene, CDR1 is LGHNA and CDR2 is YNFKEQ. The CDR3 loop reads CASSQGLAGGALKLFF.

The chain joins TRBV7-2 to TRBJ1-2. This CDR3 comprises 14 residues. From germline, CDR1 is SGHTA and CDR2 FQGNSA. The CDR3 reads CASSLSGAHYGYTF.

V is TRBV5-1 and J is TRBJ2-1; TCRdb's D gene call, TRBD1, goes unchecked for lack of DNA. The CDR3 has 12 amino acids. The germline gives CDR1 SGHRS, CDR2 YFSETQ. The CDR3 region is CASSNGGNEQFF.

The V and J genes are TRBV4-3 and TRBJ2-6. Germline loops: CDR1 LGHNA, CDR2 YSLEER. This CDR3 has 16 amino acids. The CDR3 region is CASSPQPTSGANVLTF.

The J gene is TRBJ2-2, the V gene TRBV24-1; TCRdb indicates TRBD1, and absent DNA this call remains unverified. The CDR3 covers 14 residues. The germline V gene encodes CDR1 KGHDR and CDR2 SFDVKD. CDR3: CATSDSRGPGELFF.

The chain has TRBV3-1 and TRBJ2-3. The CDR3 covers 13 residues. The germline gives CDR1 LGHDT, CDR2 YNNKEL (reference sequence). The CDR3 sequence: CASSQDRWVTQYF.

The chain links TRBV12-3 or TRBV12-4 to TRBJ1-2; TCRdb returns TRBD1, unconfirmable since there is no DNA. The CDR3 sequence is 13 residues long. CDR3 region: CASSYDRDDGYTF.

V is TRBV5-6 and J is TRBJ1-1; the TRBD1 assignment by TCRdb is unverifiable without DNA. Looked up from germline, CDR1 is SGHDT and CDR2 is YYEEEE. The CDR3 runs to 15 residues. The CDR3 loop reads CASSKRDRVFTEAFF.

The chain couples TRBV6-5 to TRBJ2-1. Germline assignment: CDR1 MNHEY and CDR2 SVGAGI. The CDR3 has 13 amino acids. The CDR3 sequence is CASSYGEDNEQFF.

This chain uses TRBV7-9 with TRBJ2-1; TCRdb returns TRBD1, unconfirmable since there is no DNA. The germline CDR1 and CDR2 sequences are SEHNR and FQNEAQ (reference sequence). The CDR3 consists of 14 residues. This CDR3 reads CASSSRQGRNEQFF.

V usage is TRBV20-1 and J usage is TRBJ2-2; TCRdb names TRBD2, which stays unverified in the absence of DNA. This CDR3 region has 17 residues. Germline CDR1 and CDR2: DFQATT and SNEGSKA (reference sequence). The CDR3 loop reads CSARTQRDSLNTGELFF.

The rearrangement links TRBV7-6 to TRBJ1-1; checking the TCRdb D call of TRBD1 is not possible without DNA. The CDR3 is 14 residues long. The germline CDR1 and CDR2 sequences are SGHVS and FNYEAQ. CDR3 sequence: CASRHGQGNTEAFF.

This sequence joins TRBV7-3 and TRBJ1-1; with no DNA, the TCRdb D assignment of TRBD1 cannot be verified. The CDR3 is 15 amino acids. Germline CDR1 SGHTA, CDR2 FQGTGA. CDR3 amino acids: CASSLLGTANTEAFF. The full variable domain, with the rest looked up from reference TRBV7-3 and TRBJ1-1, is GAGVSQTPSNKVTEKGKYVELRCDPISGHTALYWYRQSLGQGPEFLIYFQGTGAADDSGLPNDRFFAVRPEGSVSTLKIQRTERGDSAVYLCASSLLGTANTEAFFGQGTRLTVV.